This TCR beta chain came from a study of T cell repertoires in cytomegalovirus infection. Study-level background: The public TCR beta signatures pointed to both CMV infection and matching HLA type. Study-wide points: Identification of carriers of CMV plus the relevant HLA was performed using cumulative public TCR beta family frequency.

Each CDR3 protein gets one entry after TCRdb re-called the reads with MiXCR. The sample lists about 920,000 distinct CDR3 sequences; 30% to 40% were seen once. The sample holds a few counts of this clonotype. What it recognizes is unknown. CDR1 SGDLS and CDR2 YYNGEE come from the germline V gene. Trimming left V 2 bases short and J 8 bases short, with 19 bases between. This CDR3 has 15 residues. The origin of this receptor is a human donor in good health (CMV status not recorded). Some clones in this sample may be carry-over from other donors' samples. The chain recombines TRBV9 with TRBJ1-2; D perhaps matches TRBD1 (6 bases). Specimen: cultured CD8+ T cells from PBMCs, collected from culture after CMV antigen stimulation. Here the CDR3 reads CASSVSGTTFRGYTF. CDR3 in DNA: TGTGCCAGCAGCGTTTCCGGGACAACTTTTCGGGGCTACACCTTC. Full variable domain (missing parts from reference TRBV9 and TRBJ1-2): DSGVTQTPKHLITATGQRVTLRCSPRSGDLSVYWYQQSLDQGLQFLIQYYNGEERAKGNILERFSAQQFPDLHSELNLSSLELGDSALYFCASSVSGTTFRGYTFGSGTRLTVV.